This section outlines one TCR beta chain sequence together with its context. This CDR3 is 14 amino acids long. Between the trimmed V and J ends, which lost 0 bases and 5 bases, there was a span of 8 bases. CDR1 is LGHDT and CDR2 is YNNKEL in the germline V gene (reference sequence). This record belongs to a study of blood T cell repertoires in COVID-19. Study information: The study drew acute and convalescent COVID-19 samples from the United States, Italy and Spain.

Per the original methods: Scientists estimated how many nucleated cells there were by amplifying reference gene primers. The data were produced by immunoSEQ multiplex PCR, yet TCRdb's version contains in-frame clones alone and is incomplete. From that table come the V and J calls and clone size; the DNA was used to work out D and trimming. This table has some 310,000 clones, 75% to 90% appearing once. The sequenced sample was peripheral blood. This sequence joins TRBV3-1 (or the pseudogene TRBV3-2) and TRBJ1-5, with D hard to call. This clonotype was sampled from a woman in her thirties with COVID-19, enrolled during active disease. Here the CDR3 DNA reads TGTGCCAGCAGCCAAGATAGCGGATATCAGCCCCAGCATTTT. Residues: CASSQDSGYQPQHF.